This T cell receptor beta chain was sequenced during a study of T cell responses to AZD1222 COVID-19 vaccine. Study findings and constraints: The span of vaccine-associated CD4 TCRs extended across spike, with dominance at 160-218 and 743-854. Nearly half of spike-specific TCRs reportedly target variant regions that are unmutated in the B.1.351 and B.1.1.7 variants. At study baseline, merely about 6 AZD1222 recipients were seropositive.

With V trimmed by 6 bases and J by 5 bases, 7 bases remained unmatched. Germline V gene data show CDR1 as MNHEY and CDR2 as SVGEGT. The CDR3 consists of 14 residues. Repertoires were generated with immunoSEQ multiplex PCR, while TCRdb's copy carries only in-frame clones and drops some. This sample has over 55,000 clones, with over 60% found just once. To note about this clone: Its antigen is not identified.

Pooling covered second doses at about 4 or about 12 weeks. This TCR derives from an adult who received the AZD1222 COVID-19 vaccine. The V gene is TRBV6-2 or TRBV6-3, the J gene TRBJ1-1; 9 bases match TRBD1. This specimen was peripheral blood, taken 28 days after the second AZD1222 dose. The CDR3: CASSLTGGATEAFF. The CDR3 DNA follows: TGTGCCAGCAGCCTCACAGGGGGCGCGACTGAAGCTTTCTTT.